This T cell receptor (beta chain) appears in the sequencing data of a study of blood T cell repertoires in COVID-19. The overall study: Sites across the United States, Italy and Spain contributed samples from acute and convalescent COVID-19.

Germline CDR1 and CDR2: SGDLS and YYNGEE. The V and J ends lost 3 bases and 6 bases respectively, with 13 bases between them. The CDR3 is 13 residues long. The sample holds a few counts of this clone. The method was immunoSEQ multiplex PCR; TCRdb's version includes in-frame clones alone and lacks a portion of them. The table has some 130,000 clones, more than 70% seen once; the top ten hold roughly 1.8%. Sequencing was done on a sample of peripheral blood. The source of this sequence is a man between 70 and 80 years old with acute or convalescent COVID-19. V gene TRBV9 combines with J gene TRBJ2-7; D perhaps matches TRBD2 (6 bases). CDR3 in DNA: TGTGCCAGCAGCGGGGAGGCGGGCGGCGAGCAGTACTTC. Translating gives CASSGEAGGEQYF.